The clone carrying this T cell receptor beta chain was found many times. The antigen is not known. Little can be read into the size of this beta chain, an off-target read in a library designed for alpha chains. The data belong to a study of spatial heterogeneity in lung cancer. Study as a whole: Sequencing consistently turned up more beta-chain sequences than alpha-chain sequences.

TCRdb reprocessed the 5' RACE reads via MiXCR and lists one record per CDR3 protein. Here the sample spans about 9,500 distinct CDR3 sequences, roughly 13% being singletons. Overall study results and limits: Expanded intratumoral alpha and beta TCR counts tracked tumor mutation counts.

This CDR3 is built from 14 residues. Germline V gene data show CDR1 as DFQATT and CDR2 as SNEGSKA (reference sequence). With V trimmed by 4 bases and J by 4 bases, 6 bases remained unmatched. As for time point: sample taken at primary tumor resection. Unsorted whole RNA from tumor, nontumor lung or frozen PBMC underwent sequencing. The sample here was lung tumor tissue, taken at surgery. The source is a male donor with early-stage non-small cell lung cancer. V and J are TRBV20-1 and TRBJ2-1; the match to TRBD2 covers 8 bases. The CDR3: CSAKPGGPYNEQFF. DNA for the CDR3: TGCAGTGCTAAACCGGGAGGGCCATACAATGAGCAGTTCTTC.